These 2 T cell receptor beta chains share one sample of origin, sequenced in a study of beta chain features in type 1 diabetes. General study points: Shorter TCRB CDR3s, moderately but significantly so, were found in Type 1 diabetes patients in all four CD4+ subsets.

Antigen specificity for these receptors is unknown. Expressed TCRB transcripts were sequenced after all isolated RNA was converted to cDNA. Clones were read by immunoSEQ multiplex PCR, and TCRdb kept only the in-frame ones, dropping some. The profile covers under 850,000 clones, with under 15% appearing a single time and 0.02% to 0.025% taken by the ten largest. Sample: naive CD4+ T cells from blood. These receptors were collected from a man between 18 and 35 years old with type 1 diabetes.

The chain recombines TRBV6-5 with TRBJ2-6, with unresolved D. This CDR3 has 16 amino acids. V was clipped by 0 bases and J by 0 bases, with 6 bases between them. Germline values: CDR1 MNHEY, CDR2 SVGAGI. In DNA, the CDR3 is TGTGCCAGCAGTTACTCGATCACCTCTGGGGCCAACGTCCTGACTTTC. As protein: CASSYSITSGANVLTF.

This clone was seen a handful of times. The same CDR3 arises from other DNA sequences in this sample as well. The rearrangement uses TRBV10-3 and TRBJ2-5; D gene ambiguous. This CDR3 spans 12 amino acids. The V end was cut by 0 bases, the J end by 5 bases, with 4 bases between. From germline, CDR1 is ENHRY and CDR2 SYGVKD. Here the CDR3 reads CAISESGETQYF. DNA of the CDR3: TGTGCCATCAGTGAGTCGGGGGAGACCCAGTACTTC.